Below, 20 T cell receptor beta chains from the same sample are listed, as sequenced in a study of OX40 agonist ivuxolimab in advanced cancers. Profiled with immunoSEQ multiplex PCR; TCRdb holds only in-frame clones, not every one. This table holds approximately 50,000 clones, roughly four fifths found once. This specimen consisted of CD4+ or CD8+ T cells sorted from blood, obtained in a trial of the OX40 agonist ivuxolimab. The receptors shown here come from an adult with an advanced solid tumor such as melanoma, head and neck, liver or kidney cancer.

This chain connects TRBV5-6 to TRBJ2-7; no clear D gene. The CDR3 runs 12 residues. V was pared by 5 bases and J by 4 bases, with 10 bases between. CDR1 is SGHDT, CDR2 YYEEEE, per germline. The chain's CDR3 is CASSPDRYEQYF. The CDR3 DNA reads TGTGCCAGCAGTCCGGATAGGTACGAGCAGTACTTC.

The gene calls are TRBV6-1 and TRBJ1-2, with D uncertain. Trimming removed 4 bases from V and 9 bases from J, with 12 bases in between. The germline V gene has CDR1 MNHNS and CDR2 SASEGT. The CDR3 length is 12 residues. CDR3 sequence (DNA): TGTGCCAGCAGTGGCAAAGAGCTTAGCTACACCTTC. Translated, it gives CASSGKELSYTF.

This clone was seen a handful of times. The gene calls are TRBV7-3 and TRBJ1-6; D possibly corresponds to TRBD1 (6 bases). Germline V gene data show CDR1 as SGHTA and CDR2 as FQGTGA. The CDR3 has 15 amino acids. V lost 2 bases and J lost 9, with 14 bases in between. CDR3 DNA: TGTGCCAGCAGCTTATCCTCACAGGGCTCTTCACCCCTCCACTTT. Translation gives CASSLSSQGSSPLHF.

Written as DNA, the CDR3 is TGTGCCAGCAGCCCAGACTCTTGGCACACTGAAGCTTTCTTT. It is translated as CASSPDSWHTEAFF. This chain links TRBV7-3 with TRBJ1-1; D not resolved. V shed 5 bases and J shed 3 bases, with 13 bases lying between them. This CDR3 is built from 14 residues. CDR1 SGHTA and CDR2 FQGTGA come from the germline V gene.

This chain joins TRBV6-1 and TRBJ1-5; 11 nucleotides match TRBD1. Germline loops: CDR1 MNHNS, CDR2 SASEGT. The CDR3 has 14 residues. J gave up 7 bases and V 7 bases, and 6 bases lay outside the gene matches. CDR3 protein: CASMPGQGGQPQHF. The CDR3 DNA reads TGTGCCAGCATGCCGGGACAGGGGGGGCAGCCCCAGCATTTT.

This sequence joins TRBV5-1 and TRBJ2-5; D remains ambiguous. The DNA end favors TRBJ2-7, so the J call may be wrong. This CDR3 is 16 amino acids long. Germline-derived CDR1 and CDR2 are SGHRS and YFSETQ. CDR3 coding DNA: TGCGCCAGCAGCTTGGCACTGTTTCAAAACTCCTACGAGCAGTACTTC. Its protein is CASSLALFQNSYEQYF.

The chain has TRBV7-9 and TRBJ1-4; 9 nucleotides match TRBD1. V lost 3 bases, J lost 5 bases, and 7 bases stayed unmatched. This CDR3 comprises 16 residues. The V gene's germline CDR1 is SEHNR and CDR2 FQNEAQ (reference sequence). The CDR3 coding sequence is TGTGCCAGCAGCTTCGGACAGGGGAGCCCCAATGAAAAACTGTTTTTT. Amino acids: CASSFGQGSPNEKLFF.

V is TRBV18 and J is TRBJ1-2; TRBD1 is a possible D gene (6 bases). Germline CDR1 KGHSH, CDR2 LQKENI. V lost 2 bases, J lost 2 bases, and 15 bases lay in between. This CDR3 contains 16 residues. In DNA form, the CDR3 reads TGTGCCAGCTCACCAGCGTCGACAGGTACAAACTATGGCTACACCTTC. This codes for CASSPASTGTNYGYTF.

The rearrangement joins TRBV9 to TRBJ1-2; D is possibly TRBD1 (5 bases). Germline-derived CDR1 and CDR2 are SGDLS and YYNGEE. The V end lost 1 base, the J end lost 3 bases, and 7 bases lay between the germline ends. The CDR3 contains 13 residues. The CDR3 DNA is TGTGCCAGCAGCGTACAGGGAGACTATGGCTACACCTTC. As protein: CASSVQGDYGYTF.

The chain is built from TRBV30 and TRBJ2-3, with TRBD1 identical over 8 bases. The CDR3 is made up of 12 amino acids. In germline, CDR1 is GTSNPN, CDR2 SVGIG (reference sequence). V trimming: 4 bases; J trimming: 4 bases; junction bases outside the gene matches: 1. The CDR3 region has the DNA TGTGCCTGGAACAGGGGGGCAGATACGCAGTATTTT. Translating gives CAWNRGADTQYF.

This rearrangement joins TRBV5-1 to TRBJ1-4; no clear D gene. This CDR3 comprises 14 residues. CDR1 is SGHRS and CDR2 is YFSETQ in the germline V gene. Trimming cost V 2 bases and J 3 bases, with 8 bases left between them. CDR3 sequence: CASSLGGSNEKLFF. DNA of the CDR3: TGCGCCAGCAGCTTAGGCGGATCTAATGAAAAACTGTTTTTT. The full variable domain, with the rest looked up from reference TRBV5-1 and TRBJ1-4, is KAGVTQTPRYLIKTRGQQVTLSCSPISGHRSVSWYQQTPGQGLQFLFEYFSETQRNKGNFPGRFSGRQFSNSRSEMNVSTLELGDSALYLCASSLGGSNEKLFFGSGTQLSVL.

V and J are TRBV28 and TRBJ1-5; D is ambiguous. Trimming took off 4 bases at V and 10 bases at J, with 17 bases between the two ends. The CDR3 totals 14 residues. CDR1 and CDR2 (germline): MDHEN, SYDVKM. CDR3 nucleotide sequence: TGTGCCAGCAGTTCAGGCCAGAACTTAGGACCCCAGCATTTT. Protein: CASSSGQNLGPQHF.

V gene TRBV9 combines with J gene TRBJ2-1; D may be TRBD1 (6 bases). Trimming took off 0 bases at V and 4 bases at J, with 11 bases between the two ends. The germline CDR1 and CDR2 sequences are SGDLS and YYNGEE. The CDR3 extends over 15 amino acids. The CDR3 DNA reads TGTGCCAGCAGCGTAGATCAAGGGGGTTACAATGAGCAGTTCTTC. This gives the protein CASSVDQGGYNEQFF.

This clone was seen once. The chain links TRBV28 to TRBJ2-5; weak D call: TRBD1 (6 bases). V lost 6 bases and J lost 5, with 13 bases in between. Germline CDR1 MDHEN, CDR2 SYDVKM. The CDR3 is 13 residues long. CDR3 sequence reads: CASSSGQMETQYF. The CDR3 DNA follows: TGTGCCAGCAGCTCCGGACAGATGGAGACCCAGTACTTC.

This chain uses TRBV6-5 with TRBJ2-7; TRBD1 matches 8 bases. The V and J ends lost 4 bases and 5 bases, in that order; junction bases with no gene match: 10. The CDR3 runs to 15 residues. Germline V gene lookup returns CDR1 MNHEY and CDR2 SVGAGI. The CDR3 region has the DNA TGTGCCAGCAGTTCAGCCGGGACAGGAGTCCACGAGCAGTACTTC. This encodes CASSSAGTGVHEQYF.

The genes are TRBV7-2 and TRBJ2-7; 8 nucleotides match TRBD1. V shed 6 bases, J shed 3 bases, and the junction held 4 bases outside the gene matches. Germline loops: CDR1 SGHTA, CDR2 FQGNSA. The CDR3 totals 13 residues. The CDR3 sequence is CASSTGQGYEQYF. In DNA, the CDR3 is TGTGCCAGCAGTACCGGACAGGGCTACGAGCAGTACTTC.

V and J are TRBV6-4 and TRBJ2-1; a weak D match, TRBD2 (7 bases). The CDR3 is 14 amino acids. Germline V lookup: CDR1 MRHNA, CDR2 SNTAGT. The V gene lost 6 bases and the J gene lost 10 bases, with 19 bases spanning the gap. The chain's CDR3 is CASSLMSGGVEQFF. As DNA, the CDR3 is TGTGCCAGCAGCCTCATGTCGGGGGGCGTCGAGCAGTTCTTC.

J is TRBJ2-7 and V is TRBV18; D may be TRBD1 or TRBD2 (5 bases each). Germline V lookup: CDR1 KGHSH, CDR2 LQKENI. The CDR3 extends over 15 amino acids. Trimming took 1 base from V and 6 from J, leaving 16 bases between them. DNA of the CDR3: TGTGCCAGCTCACCACTCGGGACCCCAGCCCCCGAGCAGTACTTC. Its protein is CASSPLGTPAPEQYF.

The chain joins TRBV7-2 to TRBJ2-5, with D possibly called TRBD1 or TRBD2 (7 bases each). Germline V gene data show CDR1 as SGHTA and CDR2 as FQGNSA. The CDR3 runs 17 residues. Trimming pared 5 bases from V and 2 bases from J, leaving 21 bases between. In DNA form, the CDR3 reads TGTGCCAGCAGCCAAATCACAGGGGCGGGGGTTCAAGAGACCCAGTACTTC. Translated, it gives CASSQITGAGVQETQYF.

This chain uses TRBV7-6 with TRBJ1-4, with D hard to call. The CDR3 covers 15 residues. The ends were cut back, 4 bases at V and 6 bases at J, with 15 bases in the middle. Germline V gene lookup returns CDR1 SGHVS and CDR2 FNYEAQ. CDR3 amino acids: CASSSYPGSDEKLFF. CDR3 sequence (DNA): TGTGCCAGCAGCTCCTACCCGGGGTCGGATGAAAAACTGTTTTTT. Together with reference TRBV7-6 and TRBJ1-4, the CDR3 gives the full variable domain: GAGVSQSPRYKVTKRGQDVALRCDPISGHVSLYWYRQALGQGPEFLTYFNYEAQQDKSGLPNDRFSAERPEGSISTLTIQRTEQRDSAMYRCASSSYPGSDEKLFFGSGTQLSVL.